This entry features one T cell receptor beta chain sequence. The Seattle patients, enrolled during active infection, were followed longitudinally. How the authors handled the data: For nucleated cells, counts were estimated from reference gene primer amplification. Profiling relied on immunoSEQ multiplex PCR, and the TCRdb table lists in-frame clones only, not all of them. V and J calls and clone size are as listed in that table; D and trimming were resolved from the DNA. The table includes roughly 200,000 clones, 85% to 90% detected once. This specimen comes from a study of blood T cell repertoires in COVID-19. Study at large: Donors in the United States, Italy and Spain gave samples during acute or convalescent COVID-19. Sources were T cells, B-cell-depleted T cells, or PBMCs; the material itself was cDNA or gDNA.

The CDR3 consists of 14 residues. V lost 3 bases to trimming and J lost 6 bases; unmatched junction nucleotides: 6. CDR1 and CDR2 (germline): SGHVS, FQNEAQ. Sample: peripheral blood. The chain combines TRBV7-8 with TRBJ2-7, with 9 nucleotides matching TRBD1. This receptor was identified in a person in their 70s with COVID-19, enrolled during active disease. The CDR3 loop reads CASSFAGQGREQYF. The CDR3 DNA reads as TGTGCCAGCAGCTTCGCGGGACAGGGACGCGAGCAGTACTTC.